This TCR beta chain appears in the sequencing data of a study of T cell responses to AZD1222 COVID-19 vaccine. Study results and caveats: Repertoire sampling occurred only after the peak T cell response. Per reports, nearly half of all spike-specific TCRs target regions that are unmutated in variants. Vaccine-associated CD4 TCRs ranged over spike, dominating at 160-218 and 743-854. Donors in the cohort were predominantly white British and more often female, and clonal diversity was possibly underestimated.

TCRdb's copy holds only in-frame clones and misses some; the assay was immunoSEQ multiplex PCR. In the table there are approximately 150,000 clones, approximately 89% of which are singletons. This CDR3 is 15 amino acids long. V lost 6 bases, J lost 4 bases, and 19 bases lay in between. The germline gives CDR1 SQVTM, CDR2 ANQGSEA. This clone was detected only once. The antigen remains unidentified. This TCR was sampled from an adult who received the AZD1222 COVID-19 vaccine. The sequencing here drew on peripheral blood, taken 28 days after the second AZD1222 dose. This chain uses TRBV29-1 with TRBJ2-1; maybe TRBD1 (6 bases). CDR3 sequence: CSVALRGSSYNEQFF. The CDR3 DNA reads TGCAGCGTGGCCTTGAGGGGGTCATCATACAATGAGCAGTTCTTC.